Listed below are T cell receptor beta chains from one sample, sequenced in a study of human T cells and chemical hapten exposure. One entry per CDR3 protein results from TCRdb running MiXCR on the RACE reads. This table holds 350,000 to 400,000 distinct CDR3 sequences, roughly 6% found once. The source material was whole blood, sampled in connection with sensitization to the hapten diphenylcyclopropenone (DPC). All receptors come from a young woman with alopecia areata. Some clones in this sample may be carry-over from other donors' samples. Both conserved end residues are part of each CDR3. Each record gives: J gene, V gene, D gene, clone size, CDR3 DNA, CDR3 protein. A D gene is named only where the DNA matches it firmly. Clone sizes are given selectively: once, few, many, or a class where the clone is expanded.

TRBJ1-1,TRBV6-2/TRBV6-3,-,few,TGTGCCAGCAGTTACGGGCGGGAGCTGAACACTGAAGCTTTCTTT,CASSYGRELNTEAFF
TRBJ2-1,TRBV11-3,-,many,TGTGCCAGCAGCTTAGATCAGGCGGGTAGCGCCTCCTACAATGAGCAGTTCTTC,CASSLDQAGSASYNEQFF
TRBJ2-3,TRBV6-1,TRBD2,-,TGTGCCAGCATAGGGCCAGCGGGGCGCACAGATACGCAGTATTTT,CASIGPAGRTDTQYF
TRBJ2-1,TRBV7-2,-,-,TGTGCCAGCAGCTTAGCACCAGTTCAGACGAATGAGCAGTTCTTC,CASSLAPVQTNEQFF
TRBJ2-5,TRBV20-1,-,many,TGCAGTGCTAGAGATATTGAGACCCAGTACTTC,CSARDIETQYF
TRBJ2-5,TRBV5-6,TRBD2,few,TGTGCCAGCAGCTTCTTGCGGGGGGTAAGCCAAGAGACCCAGTACTTC,CASSFLRGVSQETQYF
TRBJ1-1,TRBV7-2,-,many,TGTGCCAGCAGCCTTAGGACAGAACACACTGAAGCTTTCTTT,CASSLRTEHTEAFF
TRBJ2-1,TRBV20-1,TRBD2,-,TGCAGTGCAAAGATACTAGCGGGGGATTTCAATGAGCAGTTCTTC,CSAKILAGDFNEQFF
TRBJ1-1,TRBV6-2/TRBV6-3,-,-,TGTGCCAGCAGGCCAGCCCCCAAACAAAACACTGAAGCTTTCTTT,CASRPAPKQNTEAFF
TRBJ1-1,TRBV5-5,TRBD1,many,TGTGCCAGCAGCACGGACAGGGGGTACACTGAAGCTTTCTTT,CASSTDRGYTEAFF
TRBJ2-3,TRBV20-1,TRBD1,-,TGCAGTGCTAGAGATTTCGGGACAGGGGAGAGAGATACGCAGTATTTT,CSARDFGTGERDTQYF
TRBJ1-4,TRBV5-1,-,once,TGCGCCAGCACCCCCGGGGACTATAATGAAAAACTGTTTTTT,CASTPGDYNEKLFF
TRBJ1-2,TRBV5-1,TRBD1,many,TGCGCCAGCAGCTTGGGGGACAGGGCCGGAGGAGGCTACACCTTC,CASSLGDRAGGGYTF
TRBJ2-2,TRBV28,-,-,TGTGCCAGCAGTTCCCAGGGAGGCACCGGGGAGCTGTTTTTT,CASSSQGGTGELFF
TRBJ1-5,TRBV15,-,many,TGTGCCACCAGCAGAGATCATCTCGATCAGCCCCAGCATTTT,CATSRDHLDQPQHF
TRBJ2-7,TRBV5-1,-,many,TGCGCCAGCAGCTTGGCACAGCACCAGACCTACGAGCAGTACTTC,CASSLAQHQTYEQYF
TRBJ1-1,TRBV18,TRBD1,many,TGTGCCAGCTCACCACGACAGGGCGTCGGGGGAACTGAAGCTTTCTTT,CASSPRQGVGGTEAFF
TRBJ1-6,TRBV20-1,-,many,TGCAGTGCTAGCCAAACCAGGGATTCACCCCTCCACTTT,CSASQTRDSPLHF
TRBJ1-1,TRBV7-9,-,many,TGTGCCAGCAGCTTAAGTTCTTCGTGGGGTGCTGAAGCTTTCTTT,CASSLSSSWGAEAFF
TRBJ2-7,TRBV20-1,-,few,TGCAGTGCTAAACAGGGCCCCTACGAGCAGTACTTC,CSAKQGPYEQYF
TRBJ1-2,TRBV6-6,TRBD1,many,TGTGCCAGCAGTTCCGTCCCCGGGACAGGGGCCTACACCTTC,CASSSVPGTGAYTF
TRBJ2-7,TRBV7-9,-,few,TGTGCCAGCAGCTCCGGACAGCTTCTAACCTACGAGCAGTACTTC,CASSSGQLLTYEQYF
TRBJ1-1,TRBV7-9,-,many,TGTGCCAGCAGCTATAGGGGCTCGGCAGGGAACACTGAAGCTTTCTTT,CASSYRGSAGNTEAFF
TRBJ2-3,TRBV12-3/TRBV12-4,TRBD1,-,TGTGCCAGCAGGGCCCATATGGACAGGGCGCGAGATACGCAGTATTTT,CASRAHMDRARDTQYF
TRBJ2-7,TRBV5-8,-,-,TGTGCCAGCAGCCTGATCGTACAGCCCTACGAGCAGTACTTC,CASSLIVQPYEQYF
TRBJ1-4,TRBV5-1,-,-,TGCGCCAGCAGCTTAGATATACCGGCACAGGGAGCTGAAAAACTGTTTTTT,CASSLDIPAQGAEKLFF
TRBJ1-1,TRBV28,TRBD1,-,TGTGCCAGTCTTAACTACCGGGACAGATACATGACCACTGAAGCTTTCTTT,CASLNYRDRYMTTEAFF
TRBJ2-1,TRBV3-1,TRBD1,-,TGTGCCAGCAGCCATCCCGGGACAGGGGACAATGAGCAGTTCTTC,CASSHPGTGDNEQFF
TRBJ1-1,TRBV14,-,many,TGTGCCAGCAGCCACGTACAAGGCTCGAACACTGAAGCTTTCTTT,CASSHVQGSNTEAFF
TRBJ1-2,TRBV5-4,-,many,TGTGCCAGCAGCTTGGCTCCTCCGGGACACCTAACGTCTAACTATGGCTACACCTTC,CASSLAPPGHLTSNYGYTF
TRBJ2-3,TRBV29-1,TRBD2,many,TGCAGCGCCGGGACTACTAATACGCAGTATTTT,CSAGTTNTQYF
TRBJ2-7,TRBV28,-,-,TGTGCCAGCAGTCGGAGGCAGGGTAGCTACGGGCAGTACTTC,CASSRRQGSYGQYF
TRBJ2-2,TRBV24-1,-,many,TGTGCCACCAGTGAGTCACGCGGGGCCGGGGAGCTGTTTTTT,CATSESRGAGELFF